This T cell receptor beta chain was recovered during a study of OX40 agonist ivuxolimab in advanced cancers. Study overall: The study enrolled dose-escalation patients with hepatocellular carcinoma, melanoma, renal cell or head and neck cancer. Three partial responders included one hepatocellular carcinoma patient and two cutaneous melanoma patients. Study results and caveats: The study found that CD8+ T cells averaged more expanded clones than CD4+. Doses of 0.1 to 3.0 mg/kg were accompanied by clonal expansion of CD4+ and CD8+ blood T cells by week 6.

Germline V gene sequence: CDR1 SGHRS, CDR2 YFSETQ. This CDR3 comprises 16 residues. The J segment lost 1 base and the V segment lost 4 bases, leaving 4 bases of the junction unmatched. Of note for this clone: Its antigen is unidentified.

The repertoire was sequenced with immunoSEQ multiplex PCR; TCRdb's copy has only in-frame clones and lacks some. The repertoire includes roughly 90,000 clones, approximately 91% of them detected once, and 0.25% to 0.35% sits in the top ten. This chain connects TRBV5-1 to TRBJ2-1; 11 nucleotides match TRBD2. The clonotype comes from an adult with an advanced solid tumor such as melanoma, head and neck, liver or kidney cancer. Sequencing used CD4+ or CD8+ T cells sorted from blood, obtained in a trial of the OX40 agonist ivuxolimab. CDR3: CASSRSGRASYNEQFF. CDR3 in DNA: TGCGCCAGCAGCCGTAGCGGGAGGGCATCCTACAATGAGCAGTTCTTC.